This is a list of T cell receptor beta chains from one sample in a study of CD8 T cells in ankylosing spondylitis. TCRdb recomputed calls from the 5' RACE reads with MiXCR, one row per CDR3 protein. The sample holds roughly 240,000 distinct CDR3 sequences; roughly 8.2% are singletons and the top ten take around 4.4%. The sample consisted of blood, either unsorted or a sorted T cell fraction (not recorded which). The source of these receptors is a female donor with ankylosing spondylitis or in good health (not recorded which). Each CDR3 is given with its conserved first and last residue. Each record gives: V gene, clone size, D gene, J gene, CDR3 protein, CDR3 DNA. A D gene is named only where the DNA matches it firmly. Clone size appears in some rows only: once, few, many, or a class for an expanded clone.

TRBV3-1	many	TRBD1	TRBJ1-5	CASSLGQAAYSNQPQHF	TGTGCCAGCAGCCTAGGACAGGCGGCTTATAGCAATCAGCCCCAGCATTTT
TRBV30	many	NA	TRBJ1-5	CAWSSPDQPQHF	TGTGCCTGGAGTTCACCGGATCAGCCCCAGCATTTT
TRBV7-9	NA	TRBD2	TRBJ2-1	CASSDLGRGNEQFF	TGTGCCAGCAGCGATCTCGGGAGGGGCAATGAGCAGTTCTTC
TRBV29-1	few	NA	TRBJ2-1	CSLRGSREQFF	TGCAGCCTGCGGGGTTCTCGGGAGCAGTTCTTC
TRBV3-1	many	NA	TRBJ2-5	CASSQVKETQYF	TGTGCCAGCAGCCAAGTTAAAGAGACCCAGTACTTC
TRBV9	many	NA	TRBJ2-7	CASSLGQGTYEQYF	TGTGCCAGCAGTTTAGGCCAGGGGACCTACGAGCAGTACTTC
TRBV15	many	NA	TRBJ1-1	CATSSETEAFF	TGTGCCACCAGCAGTGAGACTGAAGCTTTCTTT
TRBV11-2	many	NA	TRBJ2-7	CASSLGITHSYEQYF	TGTGCCAGCAGCTTAGGGATAACCCACTCCTACGAGCAGTACTTC
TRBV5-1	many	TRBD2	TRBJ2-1	CASSLAGTNYNEQFF	TGTGCCAGCAGCTTAGCGGGGACTAACTACAATGAGCAGTTCTTC
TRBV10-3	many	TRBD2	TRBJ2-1	CAIGGSGEQFF	TGTGCCATTGGGGGTAGCGGGGAGCAGTTCTTC
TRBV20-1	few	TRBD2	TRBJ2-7	CSASGVPGTRNREQYF	TGCAGTGCTAGTGGCGTTCCCGGGACTAGAAATCGAGAGCAGTACTTC
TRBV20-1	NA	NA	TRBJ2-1	CSASPQRVERSYNEQFF	TGCAGTGCTAGCCCTCAGCGGGTCGAAAGATCCTACAATGAGCAGTTCTTC
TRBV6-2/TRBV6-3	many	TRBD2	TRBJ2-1	CASRSTSAGEQFF	TGTGCCAGCAGGAGCACTAGCGCGGGTGAGCAGTTCTTC
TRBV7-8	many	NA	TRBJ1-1	CASTSNLRQPMNTEAFF	TGTGCCAGCACCTCAAACCTCCGACAGCCCATGAACACTGAAGCTTTCTTT
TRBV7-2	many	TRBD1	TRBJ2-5	CASSSPPQGASETQYF	TGTGCCAGCAGCTCCCCCCCTCAGGGGGCCTCGGAGACCCAGTACTTC
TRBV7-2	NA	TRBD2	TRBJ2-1	CASSRLAGEQFF	TGTGCCAGCAGCCGACTAGCGGGAGAGCAGTTCTTC
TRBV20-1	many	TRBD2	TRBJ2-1	CSARGLAGVGNEQFF	TGCAGTGCTAGGGGACTAGCGGGAGTTGGCAATGAGCAGTTCTTC
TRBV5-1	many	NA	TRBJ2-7	CASSLVLGLLKYEQYF	TGCGCCAGCAGCTTGGTCCTGGGACTGCTGAAATACGAGCAGTACTTC
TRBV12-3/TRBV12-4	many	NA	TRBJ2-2	CASSLQGYLGELFF	TGTGCCAGCAGTTTACAGGGTTATCTAGGGGAGCTGTTTTTT
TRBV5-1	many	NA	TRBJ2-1	CASSLSTGTRFLDEQFF	TGCGCCAGCAGCCTCTCGACTGGGACACGTTTTTTGGATGAGCAGTTCTTC
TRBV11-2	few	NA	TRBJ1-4	CASSKVPGKLFF	TGTGCCAGCAGCAAGGTCCCAGGAAAACTGTTTTTT
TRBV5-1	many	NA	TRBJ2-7	CASSPSLGPSSYEQYF	TGCGCCAGCAGCCCCTCACTGGGCCCTAGCTCCTACGAGCAGTACTTC
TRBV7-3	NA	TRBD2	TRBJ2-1	CASSQWTSGLYNEQFF	TGTGCCAGCAGCCAATGGACTAGCGGACTTTACAATGAGCAGTTCTTC
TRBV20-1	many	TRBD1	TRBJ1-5	CSATSTGEGNQPQHF	TGCAGTGCTACCTCGACAGGGGAGGGCAATCAGCCCCAGCATTTT
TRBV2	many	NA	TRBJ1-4	CASRTLRTNEKLFF	TGTGCCAGCAGGACCCTAAGGACTAATGAAAAACTGTTTTTT
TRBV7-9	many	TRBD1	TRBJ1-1	CASSSGQGWGTEAFF	TGTGCCAGCAGCTCAGGACAGGGCTGGGGGACTGAAGCTTTCTTT
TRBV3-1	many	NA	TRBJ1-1	CASSQEYTEAFF	TGTGCCAGCAGCCAGGAGTACACTGAAGCTTTCTTT
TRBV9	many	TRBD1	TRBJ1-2	CASSVAQGAGTYYGYTF	TGTGCCAGCAGCGTAGCACAGGGGGCAGGAACCTACTATGGCTACACCTTC
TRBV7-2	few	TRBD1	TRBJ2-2	CATRGLWTGSTGELFF	TGTGCCACCCGAGGGCTTTGGACAGGGAGCACCGGGGAGCTGTTTTTT
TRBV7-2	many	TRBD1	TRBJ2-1	CASSARTGPNEQFF	TGTGCCAGCAGCGCCAGGACAGGACCCAATGAGCAGTTCTTC
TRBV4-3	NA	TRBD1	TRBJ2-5	CASSQGQGSETQYF	TGCGCCAGCAGCCAAGGACAGGGTTCGGAGACCCAGTACTTC
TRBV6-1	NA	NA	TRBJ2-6	CASSERRVSAPTLSGANVLTF	TGTGCCAGCAGCGAGAGGCGGGTCTCAGCGCCGACACTCTCTGGGGCCAACGTCCTGACTTTC
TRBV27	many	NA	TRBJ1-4	CASSSGTHNEKLFF	TGTGCCAGCAGTTCCGGGACCCATAATGAAAAACTGTTTTTT
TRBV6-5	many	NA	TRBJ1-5	CASSYWRINQPQHF	TGTGCCAGCAGTTACTGGAGGATTAATCAGCCCCAGCATTTT
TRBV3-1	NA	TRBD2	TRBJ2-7	CASAATPAASGSHEQYF	TGTGCCAGCGCGGCGACCCCTGCGGCTAGCGGGAGCCACGAGCAGTACTTC
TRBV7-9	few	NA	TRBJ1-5	CASSLLSQPQHF	TGTGCCAGCAGCTTACTTTCTCAGCCCCAGCATTTT
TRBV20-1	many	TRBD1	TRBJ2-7	CSARDGGQGYEQYF	TGCAGTGCTAGAGATGGGGGACAGGGATACGAGCAGTACTTC
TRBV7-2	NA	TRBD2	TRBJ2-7	CASSLARELHEQYF	TGTGCCAGCAGCTTAGCGCGGGAGCTCCACGAGCAGTACTTC
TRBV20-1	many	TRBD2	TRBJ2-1	CSASKGLAHSYNEQFF	TGCAGTGCTTCCAAGGGACTAGCTCACTCCTACAATGAGCAGTTCTTC
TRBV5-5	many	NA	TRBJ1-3	CASSFSVGTGNTIYF	TGTGCCAGCAGCTTTAGTGTGGGTACTGGAAACACCATATATTTT
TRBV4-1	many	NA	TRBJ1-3	CASSPWAAGNTIYF	TGCGCCAGCAGCCCCTGGGCCGCGGGAAACACCATATATTTT
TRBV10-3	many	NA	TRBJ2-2	CAISEERAAGELFF	TGTGCCATCAGTGAGGAAAGGGCGGCCGGGGAGCTGTTTTTT
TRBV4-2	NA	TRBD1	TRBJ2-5	CASTPQGAEWGETQYF	TGTGCCAGCACGCCGCAGGGGGCGGAGTGGGGAGAGACCCAGTACTTC
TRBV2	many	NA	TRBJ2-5	CASSSDGGTQYF	TGTGCCAGTTCTTCAGACGGGGGGACCCAGTACTTC
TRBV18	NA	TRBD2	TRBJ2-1	CASSPRASGTYNEQFF	TGTGCCAGCTCACCACGGGCTAGCGGGACTTACAATGAGCAGTTCTTC
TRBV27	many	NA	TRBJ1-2	CASSPLTGNGYTF	TGTGCCAGCAGTCCCCTAACAGGGAACGGCTACACCTTC
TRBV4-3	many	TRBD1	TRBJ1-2	CASSQEQSTGELYGYTF	TGCGCCAGCAGCCAAGAACAGTCGACAGGGGAGCTTTATGGCTACACCTTC
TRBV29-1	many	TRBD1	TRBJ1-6	CSAVTGEHSPLHF	TGCAGCGCCGTGACAGGGGAGCATTCACCCCTCCACTTT
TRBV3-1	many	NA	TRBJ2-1	CASSQDALGYNEQFF	TGTGCCAGCAGCCAAGATGCACTAGGTTACAATGAGCAGTTCTTC
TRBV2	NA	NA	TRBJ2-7	CASRRDPYEQYF	TGTGCCAGCAGGAGGGATCCTTACGAGCAGTACTTC
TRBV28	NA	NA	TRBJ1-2	CASSQRADRSF	TGTGCCAGCAGTCAAAGGGCAGATCGGTCCTTC
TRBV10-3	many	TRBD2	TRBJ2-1	CAISESRPGLAGSNEQFF	TGTGCCATCAGTGAGTCCCGACCGGGACTAGCGGGCTCTAATGAGCAGTTCTTC
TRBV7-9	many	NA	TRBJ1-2	CASSSTGEMGYGYTF	TGTGCCAGCAGCTCCACGGGAGAGATGGGGTATGGCTACACCTTC